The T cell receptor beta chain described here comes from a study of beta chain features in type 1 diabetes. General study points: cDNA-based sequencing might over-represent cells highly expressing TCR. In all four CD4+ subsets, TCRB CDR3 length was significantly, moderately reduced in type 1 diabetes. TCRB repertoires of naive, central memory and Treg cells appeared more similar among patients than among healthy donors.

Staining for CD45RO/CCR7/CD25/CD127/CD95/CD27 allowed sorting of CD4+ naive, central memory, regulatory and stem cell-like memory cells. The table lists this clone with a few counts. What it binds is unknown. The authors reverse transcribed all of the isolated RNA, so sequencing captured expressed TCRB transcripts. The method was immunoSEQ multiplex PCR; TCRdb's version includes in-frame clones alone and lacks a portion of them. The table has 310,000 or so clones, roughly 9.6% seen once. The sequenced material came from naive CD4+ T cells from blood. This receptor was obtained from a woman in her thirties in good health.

The DNA of the CDR3 is TGTGCCAGCAGCCTTCTTGCGAACACCGGGGAGCTGTTTTTT. Its translation is CASSLLANTGELFF. This chain links TRBV14 with TRBJ2-2; D uncertain. V lost 4 bases and J 0 bases, leaving 6 bases between the germline ends. Germline CDR1 is SGHDN and CDR2 is FVKESK. The CDR3 loop spans 14 amino acids.